This section outlines one TCR beta chain sequence together with its context. The record originates from a study of blood T cell repertoires in COVID-19. The CDR3 contains 13 residues. The ends were cut back, 4 bases at V and 1 base at J, with 7 bases in the middle. Clones were sequenced by immunoSEQ multiplex PCR, and TCRdb holds only the in-frame ones, with some missing. Of 180,000 or so clones listed, around four fifths are singletons. The sequence came from a woman at least 80 years old with active or convalescent COVID-19. The sequencing input was peripheral blood. The chain couples TRBV12-3 or TRBV12-4 to TRBJ2-5, with no clear D. The CDR3 protein is CASSSSSQETQYF. CDR3 nucleotides: TGTGCCAGCAGTTCCTCCAGCCAAGAGACCCAGTACTTC.